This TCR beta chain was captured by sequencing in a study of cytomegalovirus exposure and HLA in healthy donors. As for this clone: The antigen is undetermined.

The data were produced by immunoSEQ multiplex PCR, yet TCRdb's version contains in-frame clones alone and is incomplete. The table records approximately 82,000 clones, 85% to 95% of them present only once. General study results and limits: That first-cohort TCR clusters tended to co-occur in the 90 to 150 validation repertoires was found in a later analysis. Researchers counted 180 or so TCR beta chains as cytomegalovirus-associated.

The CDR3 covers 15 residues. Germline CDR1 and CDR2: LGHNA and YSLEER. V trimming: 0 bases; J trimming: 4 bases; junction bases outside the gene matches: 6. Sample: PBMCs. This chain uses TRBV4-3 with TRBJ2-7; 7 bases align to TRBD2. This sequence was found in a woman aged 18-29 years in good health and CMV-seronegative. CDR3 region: CASSQEGGGNYEQYF. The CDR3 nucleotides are TGCGCCAGCAGCCAAGAGGGCGGGGGTAATTACGAGCAGTACTTC.